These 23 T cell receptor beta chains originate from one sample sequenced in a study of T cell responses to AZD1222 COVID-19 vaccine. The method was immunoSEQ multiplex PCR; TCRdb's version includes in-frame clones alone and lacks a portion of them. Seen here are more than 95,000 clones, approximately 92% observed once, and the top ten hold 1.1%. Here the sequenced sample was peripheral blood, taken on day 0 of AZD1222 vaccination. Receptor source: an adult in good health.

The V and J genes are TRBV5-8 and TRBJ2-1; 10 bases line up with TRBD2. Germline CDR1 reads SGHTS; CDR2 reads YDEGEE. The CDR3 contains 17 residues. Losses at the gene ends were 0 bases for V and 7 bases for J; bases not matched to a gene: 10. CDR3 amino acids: CASSLGVSGRPENEQFF. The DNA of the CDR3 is TGTGCCAGCAGCTTGGGGGTTAGCGGGAGGCCGGAGAATGAGCAGTTCTTC.

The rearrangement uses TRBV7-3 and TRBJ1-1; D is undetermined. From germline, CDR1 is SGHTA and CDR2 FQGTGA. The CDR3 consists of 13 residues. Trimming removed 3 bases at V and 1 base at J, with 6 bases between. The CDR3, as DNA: TGTGCCAGCAGCTTTGCTCAGAACACTGAAGCTTTCTTT. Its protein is CASSFAQNTEAFF.

CDR3 residues: CASSQGAPGNMNTEAFF. The CDR3, as DNA: TGTGCCAGCAGCCAAGGGGCTCCGGGGAACATGAACACTGAAGCTTTCTTT. The chain carries TRBV4-2 and TRBJ1-1; the D is unclear. CDR1 is LGHNA, CDR2 YNFKEQ, per germline. CDR3 length: 17 amino acids. V lost 1 base and J 0 bases, leaving 15 bases between the germline ends.

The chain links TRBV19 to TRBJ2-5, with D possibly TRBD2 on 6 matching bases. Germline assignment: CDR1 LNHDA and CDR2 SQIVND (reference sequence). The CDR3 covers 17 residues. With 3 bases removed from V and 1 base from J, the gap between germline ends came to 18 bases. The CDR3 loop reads CASSIPPGGGFQETQYF. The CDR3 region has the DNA TGTGCCAGTAGTATCCCTCCTGGGGGAGGTTTCCAAGAGACCCAGTACTTC.

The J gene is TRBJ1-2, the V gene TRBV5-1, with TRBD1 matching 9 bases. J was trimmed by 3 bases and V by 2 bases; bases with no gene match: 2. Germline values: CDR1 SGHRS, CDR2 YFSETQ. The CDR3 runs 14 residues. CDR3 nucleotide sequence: TGCGCCAGCAGCTTAGGGACAGGGTACTATGGCTACACCTTC. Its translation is CASSLGTGYYGYTF.

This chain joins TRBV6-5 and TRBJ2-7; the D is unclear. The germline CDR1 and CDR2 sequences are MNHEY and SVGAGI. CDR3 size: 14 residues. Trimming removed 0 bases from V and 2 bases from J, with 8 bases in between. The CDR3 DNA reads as TGTGCCAGCAGTTACTCGGGCGGAACCTACGAGCAGTACTTC. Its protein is CASSYSGGTYEQYF.

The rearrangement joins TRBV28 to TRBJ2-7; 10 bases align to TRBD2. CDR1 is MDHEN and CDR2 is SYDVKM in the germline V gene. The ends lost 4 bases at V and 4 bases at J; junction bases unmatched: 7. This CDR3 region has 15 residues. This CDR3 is CASSWPSGSWYEQYF. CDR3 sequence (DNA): TGTGCCAGCAGTTGGCCTAGCGGGAGCTGGTACGAGCAGTACTTC.

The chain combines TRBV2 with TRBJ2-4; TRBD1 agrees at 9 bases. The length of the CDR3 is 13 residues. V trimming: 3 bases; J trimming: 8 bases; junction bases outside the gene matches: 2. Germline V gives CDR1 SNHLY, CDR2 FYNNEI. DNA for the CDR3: TGTGCCAGCAGTGAGACAGGGGGAGACATTCAGTACTTC. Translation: CASSETGGDIQYF.

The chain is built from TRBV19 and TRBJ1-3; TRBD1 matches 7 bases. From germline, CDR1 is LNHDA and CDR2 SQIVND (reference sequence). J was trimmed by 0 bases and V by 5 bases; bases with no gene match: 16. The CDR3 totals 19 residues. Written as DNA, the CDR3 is TGTGCCAGTAGTCCATGGACAGGCGAACATAGAGCCTCTGGAAACACCATATATTTT. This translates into CASSPWTGEHRASGNTIYF.

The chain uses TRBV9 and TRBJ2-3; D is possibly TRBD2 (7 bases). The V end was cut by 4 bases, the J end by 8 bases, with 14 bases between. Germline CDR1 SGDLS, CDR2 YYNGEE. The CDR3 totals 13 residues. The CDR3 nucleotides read TGTGCCAGCAGCCTAGGGGGGGATCGTACGCAGTATTTT. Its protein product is CASSLGGDRTQYF. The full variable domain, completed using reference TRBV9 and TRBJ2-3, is DSGVTQTPKHLITATGQRVTLRCSPRSGDLSVYWYQQSLDQGLQFLIQYYNGEERAKGNILERFSAQQFPDLHSELNLSSLELGDSALYFCASSLGGDRTQYFGPGTRLTVL.

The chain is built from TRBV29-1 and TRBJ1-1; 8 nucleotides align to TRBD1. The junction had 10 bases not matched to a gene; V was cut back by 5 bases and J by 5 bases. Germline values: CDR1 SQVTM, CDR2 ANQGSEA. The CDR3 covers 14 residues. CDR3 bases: TGCAGCGTTATAAAAAGGACAGGGCCAACTGAAGCTTTCTTT. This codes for CSVIKRTGPTEAFF.

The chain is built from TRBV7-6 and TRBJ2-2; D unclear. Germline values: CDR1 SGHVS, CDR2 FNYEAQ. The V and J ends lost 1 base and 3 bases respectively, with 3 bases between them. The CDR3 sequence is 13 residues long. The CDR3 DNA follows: TGTGCCAGCAGCTTAGGCGACACCGGGGAGCTGTTTTTT. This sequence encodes CASSLGDTGELFF.

CDR3 sequence (DNA): TGCGCCAGCAGCTACCGGGACAGGGGGCAAACAGATACGCAGTATTTT. Amino acid sequence: CASSYRDRGQTDTQYF. The chain links TRBV5-1 to TRBJ2-3; 12 bases match TRBD1. CDR3 size: 16 residues. Germline V gene data show CDR1 as SGHRS and CDR2 as YFSETQ. The V and J ends lost 3 bases and 3 bases, in that order; junction bases with no gene match: 5.

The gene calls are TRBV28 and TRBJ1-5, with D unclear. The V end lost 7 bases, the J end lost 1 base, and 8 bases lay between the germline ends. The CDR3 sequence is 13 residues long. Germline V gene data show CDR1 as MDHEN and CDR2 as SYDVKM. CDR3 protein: CASTQPSNQPQHF. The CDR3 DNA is TGTGCCAGCACCCAACCCAGCAATCAGCCCCAGCATTTT.

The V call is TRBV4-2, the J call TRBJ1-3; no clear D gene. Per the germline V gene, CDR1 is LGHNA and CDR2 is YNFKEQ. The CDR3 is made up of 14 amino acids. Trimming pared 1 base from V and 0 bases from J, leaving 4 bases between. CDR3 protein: CASSQVSSGNTIYF. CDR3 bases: TGTGCCAGCAGCCAAGTCTCCTCTGGAAACACCATATATTTT.

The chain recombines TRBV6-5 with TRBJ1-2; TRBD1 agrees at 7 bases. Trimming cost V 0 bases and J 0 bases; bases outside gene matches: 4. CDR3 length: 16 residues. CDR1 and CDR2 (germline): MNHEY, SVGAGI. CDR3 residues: CASSYSRDRANYGYTF. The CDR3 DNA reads TGTGCCAGCAGTTACTCCCGGGACAGAGCTAACTATGGCTACACCTTC.

The CDR3 bases are TGTGCCAGTAGTAGCCCCACGGGGGTCGAGCAGTACTTC. Amino acid sequence: CASSSPTGVEQYF. This rearrangement joins TRBV19 to TRBJ2-7, with D possibly matching TRBD2 (6 bases). The CDR3 consists of 13 residues. Germline CDR1 LNHDA, CDR2 SQIVND (reference sequence). Trimming left V 4 bases short and J 6 bases short, with 13 bases between.

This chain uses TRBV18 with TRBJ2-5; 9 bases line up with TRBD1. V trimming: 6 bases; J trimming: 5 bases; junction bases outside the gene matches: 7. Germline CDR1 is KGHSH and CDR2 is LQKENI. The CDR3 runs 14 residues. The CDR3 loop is CASSKDRGSETQYF. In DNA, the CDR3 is TGTGCCAGCTCCAAAGACAGGGGGTCGGAGACCCAGTACTTC.

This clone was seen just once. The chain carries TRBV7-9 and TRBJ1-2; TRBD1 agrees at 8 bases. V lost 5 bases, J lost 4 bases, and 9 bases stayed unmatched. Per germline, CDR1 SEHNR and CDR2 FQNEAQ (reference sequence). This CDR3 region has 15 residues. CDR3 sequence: CASSDARGRFYGYTF. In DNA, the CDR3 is TGTGCCAGCAGCGATGCCAGGGGGCGGTTCTATGGCTACACCTTC. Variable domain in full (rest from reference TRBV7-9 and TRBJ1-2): DTGVSQNPRHKITKRGQNVTFRCDPISEHNRLYWYRQTLGQGPEFLTYFQNEAQLEKSRLLSDRFSAERPKGSFSTLEIQRTEQGDSAMYLCASSDARGRFYGYTFGSGTRLTVV.

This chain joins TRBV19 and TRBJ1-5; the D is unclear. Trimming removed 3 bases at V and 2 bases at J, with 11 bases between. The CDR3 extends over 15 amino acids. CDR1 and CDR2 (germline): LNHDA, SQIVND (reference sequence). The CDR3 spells CASSIWVNGNQPQHF. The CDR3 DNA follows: TGTGCCAGTAGTATTTGGGTGAATGGCAATCAGCCCCAGCATTTT.

The CDR3: CASSPWGSDQPQHF. The CDR3 nucleotides read TGTGCCAGCAGCCCATGGGGGTCGGATCAGCCCCAGCATTTT. V and J are TRBV7-8 and TRBJ1-5, with D tentatively TRBD1 (5 bases). This CDR3 spans 14 amino acids. V lost 5 bases and J 5 bases, leaving 13 bases between the germline ends. Germline values: CDR1 SGHVS, CDR2 FQNEAQ.

The CDR3 sequence is CASSYVVTDTQYF. As DNA, the CDR3 is TGTGCCAGCAGTTACGTGGTCACAGATACGCAGTATTTT. The genes are TRBV6-5 and TRBJ2-3; D remains unclear. The CDR3 sequence is 13 residues long. In germline, CDR1 is MNHEY, CDR2 SVGAGI. Trimming removed 2 bases from V and 2 bases from J, with 5 bases in between.

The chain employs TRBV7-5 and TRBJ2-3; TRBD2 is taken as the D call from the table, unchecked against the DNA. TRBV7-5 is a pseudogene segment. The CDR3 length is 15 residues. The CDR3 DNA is TGTGCCAGAAGCCCCGGGAGTCTAGGCACAGATACGCAGTATTTT. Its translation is CARSPGSLGTDTQYF.